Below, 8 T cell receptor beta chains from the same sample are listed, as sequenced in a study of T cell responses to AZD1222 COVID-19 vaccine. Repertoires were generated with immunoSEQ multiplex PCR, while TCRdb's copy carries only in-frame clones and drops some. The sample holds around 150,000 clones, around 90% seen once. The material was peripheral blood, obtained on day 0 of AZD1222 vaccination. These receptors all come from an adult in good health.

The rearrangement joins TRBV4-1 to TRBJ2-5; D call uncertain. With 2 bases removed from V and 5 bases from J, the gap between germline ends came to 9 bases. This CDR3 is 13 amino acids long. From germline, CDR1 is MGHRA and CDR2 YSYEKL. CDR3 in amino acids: CASSQWPAETQYF. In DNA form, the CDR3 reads TGCGCCAGCAGCCAATGGCCGGCCGAGACCCAGTACTTC.

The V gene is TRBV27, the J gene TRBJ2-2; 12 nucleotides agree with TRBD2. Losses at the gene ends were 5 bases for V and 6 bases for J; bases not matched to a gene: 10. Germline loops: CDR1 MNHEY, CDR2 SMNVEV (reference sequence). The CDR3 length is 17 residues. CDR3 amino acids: CASSPWASGGAPGELFF. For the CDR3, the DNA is TGTGCCAGCAGTCCCTGGGCTAGCGGGGGGGCCCCCGGGGAGCTGTTTTTT.

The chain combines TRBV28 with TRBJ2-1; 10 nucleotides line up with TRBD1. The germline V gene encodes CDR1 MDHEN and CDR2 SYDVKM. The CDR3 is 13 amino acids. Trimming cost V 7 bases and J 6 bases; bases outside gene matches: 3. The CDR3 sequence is CASKRTGGNEQFF. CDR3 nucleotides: TGTGCCAGCAAAAGGACAGGGGGCAATGAGCAGTTCTTC.

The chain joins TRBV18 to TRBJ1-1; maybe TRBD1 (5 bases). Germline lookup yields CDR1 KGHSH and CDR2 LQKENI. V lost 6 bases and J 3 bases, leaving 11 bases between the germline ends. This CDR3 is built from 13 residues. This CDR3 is CASSQTDYTEAFF. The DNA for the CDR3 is TGTGCCAGCTCTCAGACAGATTACACTGAAGCTTTCTTT.

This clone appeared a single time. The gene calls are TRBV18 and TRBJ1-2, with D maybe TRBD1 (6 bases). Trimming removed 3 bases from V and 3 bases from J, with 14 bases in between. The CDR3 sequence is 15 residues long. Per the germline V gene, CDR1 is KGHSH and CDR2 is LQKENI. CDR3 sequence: CASSPLGASDYGYTF. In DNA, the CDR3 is TGTGCCAGCTCACCCTTGGGGGCTTCGGACTATGGCTACACCTTC.

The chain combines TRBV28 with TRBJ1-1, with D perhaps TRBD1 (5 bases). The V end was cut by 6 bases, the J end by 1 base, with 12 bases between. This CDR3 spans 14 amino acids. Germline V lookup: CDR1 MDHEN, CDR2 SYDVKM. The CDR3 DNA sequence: TGTGCCAGCAGCAACGGGGGTTGGAACACTGAAGCTTTCTTT. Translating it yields CASSNGGWNTEAFF.

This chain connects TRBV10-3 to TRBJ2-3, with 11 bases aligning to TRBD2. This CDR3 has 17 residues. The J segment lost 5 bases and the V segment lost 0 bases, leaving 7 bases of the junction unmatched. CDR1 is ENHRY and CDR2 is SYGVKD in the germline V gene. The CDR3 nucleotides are TGTGCCATCAGTGAGTCCGGCGGGACTAGCGGAGGAGATACGCAGTATTTT. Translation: CAISESGGTSGGDTQYF.

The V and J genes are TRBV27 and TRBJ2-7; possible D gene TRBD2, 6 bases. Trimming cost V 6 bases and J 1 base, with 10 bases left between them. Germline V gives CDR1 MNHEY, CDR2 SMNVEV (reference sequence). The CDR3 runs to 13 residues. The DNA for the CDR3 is TGTGCCAGCAGAGATCGGGGGTCCTACGAGCAGTACTTC. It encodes CASRDRGSYEQYF.